This T cell receptor (beta chain) was documented in a study of CD8 T cells in ankylosing spondylitis. Overall study results and limits: Clones linked to disease, bearing a CD8+ phenotype, were relatively rare in peripheral blood. It appeared that ankylosing spondylitis blood was characterized by a TCR beta motif of several highly homologous variants. Reactive arthritis synovial fluid and blood were previously reported to contain some motif variants.

Concerning this clonotype: Its target is unknown.

The TCR beta libraries were generated through quantitative 5'-RACE incorporating molecular barcodes. Each CDR3 protein gets one entry after TCRdb re-called the 5' RACE reads with MiXCR. The data hold fewer than 450,000 distinct CDR3 sequences, with approximately 17% observed a single time. The sample consisted of blood, either unsorted or a sorted T cell fraction (not recorded which). The source is a male donor with ankylosing spondylitis.

This CDR3 reads CSAWTASNEKLFF. CDR3 nucleotides: TGCAGTGCTTGGACAGCTTCTAATGAAAAACTGTTTTTT. The J gene is TRBJ1-4, the V gene TRBV20-1, with TRBD1 as a possible D gene (6 bases). V gave up 5 bases and J gave up 3 bases, with 10 bases separating them. The V gene's germline CDR1 is DFQATT and CDR2 SNEGSKA (reference sequence). The CDR3 is 13 residues long.